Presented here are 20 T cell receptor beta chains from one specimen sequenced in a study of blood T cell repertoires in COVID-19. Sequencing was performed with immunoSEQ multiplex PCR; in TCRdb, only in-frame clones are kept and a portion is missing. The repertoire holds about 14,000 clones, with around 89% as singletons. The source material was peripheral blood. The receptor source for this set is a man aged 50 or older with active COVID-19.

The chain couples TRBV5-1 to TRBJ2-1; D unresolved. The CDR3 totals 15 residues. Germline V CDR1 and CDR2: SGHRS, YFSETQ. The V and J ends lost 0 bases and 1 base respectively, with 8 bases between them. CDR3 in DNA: TGCGCCAGCAGCTTGGGTGAGGTTTCCTACAATGAGCAGTTCTTC. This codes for CASSLGEVSYNEQFF.

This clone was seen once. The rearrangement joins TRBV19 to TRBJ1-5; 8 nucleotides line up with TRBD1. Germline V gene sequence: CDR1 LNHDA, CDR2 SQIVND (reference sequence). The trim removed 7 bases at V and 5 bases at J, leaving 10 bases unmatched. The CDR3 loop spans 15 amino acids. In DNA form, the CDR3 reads TGTGCCAGTACCCCGGACAGGGACCGTTATCAGCCCCAGCATTTT. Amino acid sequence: CASTPDRDRYQPQHF.

CDR3 loop: CASSAGTGGITEAFF. The CDR3, as DNA: TGTGCCAGCAGCGCCGGGACAGGGGGGATCACTGAAGCTTTCTTT. The chain links TRBV9 to TRBJ1-1; 11 bases fit TRBD1. V trimming: 3 bases; J trimming: 4 bases; junction bases outside the gene matches: 5. Germline V gene sequence: CDR1 SGDLS, CDR2 YYNGEE. This CDR3 is built from 15 residues.

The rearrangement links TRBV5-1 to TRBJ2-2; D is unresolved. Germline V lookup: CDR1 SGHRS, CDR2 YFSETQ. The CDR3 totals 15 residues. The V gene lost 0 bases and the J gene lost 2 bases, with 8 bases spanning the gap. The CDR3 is CASSLGRSNTGELFF. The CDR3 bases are TGCGCCAGCAGCTTGGGCAGGTCCAACACCGGGGAGCTGTTTTTT.

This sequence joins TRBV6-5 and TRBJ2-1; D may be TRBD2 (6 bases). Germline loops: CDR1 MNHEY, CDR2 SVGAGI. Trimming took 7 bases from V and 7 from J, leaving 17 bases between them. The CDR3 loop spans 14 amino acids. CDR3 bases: TGTGCCAGCACACTAGCATATTCCACTAATGAGCAGTTCTTC. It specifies CASTLAYSTNEQFF.

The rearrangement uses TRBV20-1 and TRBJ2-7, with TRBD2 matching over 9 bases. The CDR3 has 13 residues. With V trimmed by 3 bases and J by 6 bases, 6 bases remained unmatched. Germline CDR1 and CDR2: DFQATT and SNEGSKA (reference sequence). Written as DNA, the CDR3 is TGCAGTGCTAGTTCTAGCGGGATATCCGAGCAGTACTTC. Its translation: CSASSSGISEQYF.

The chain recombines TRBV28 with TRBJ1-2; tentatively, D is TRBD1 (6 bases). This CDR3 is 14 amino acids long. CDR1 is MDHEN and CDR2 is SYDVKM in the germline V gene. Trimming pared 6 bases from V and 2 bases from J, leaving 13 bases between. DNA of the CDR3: TGTGCCAGCAGATCACGGACAGCAAACTATGGCTACACCTTC. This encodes CASRSRTANYGYTF.

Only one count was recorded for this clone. CDR3 sequence reads: CASSSPAGGSIRYNEQFF. In DNA form, the CDR3 reads TGCGCCAGCAGCTCCCCAGCGGGAGGGTCCATTCGATACAATGAGCAGTTCTTC. V and J are TRBV5-1 and TRBJ2-1; TRBD2 matches 10 bases. Germline assignment: CDR1 SGHRS and CDR2 YFSETQ. V was pared by 3 bases and J by 4 bases, with 13 bases of the junction left unmatched. The CDR3 contains 18 residues.

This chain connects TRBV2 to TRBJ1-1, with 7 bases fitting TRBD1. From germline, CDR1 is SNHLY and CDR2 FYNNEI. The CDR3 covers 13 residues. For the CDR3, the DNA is TGTGCTTCCGGCCGCTACCAGGGGGCTGAAGCTTTCTTT. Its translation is CASGRYQGAEAFF. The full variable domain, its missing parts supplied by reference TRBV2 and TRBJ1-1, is EPEVTQTPSHQVTQMGQEVILRCVPISNHLYFYWYRQILGQKVEFLVSFYNNEISEKSEIFDDQFSVERPDGSNFTLKIRSTKLEDSAMYFCASGRYQGAEAFFGQGTRLTVV.

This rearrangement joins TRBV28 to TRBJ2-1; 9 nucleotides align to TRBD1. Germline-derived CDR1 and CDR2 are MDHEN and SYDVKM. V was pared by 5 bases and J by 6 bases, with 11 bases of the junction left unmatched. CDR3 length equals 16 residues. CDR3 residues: CASSPSPGQGPNEQFF. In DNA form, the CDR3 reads TGTGCCAGCAGTCCCTCCCCGGGACAGGGCCCCAATGAGCAGTTCTTC.

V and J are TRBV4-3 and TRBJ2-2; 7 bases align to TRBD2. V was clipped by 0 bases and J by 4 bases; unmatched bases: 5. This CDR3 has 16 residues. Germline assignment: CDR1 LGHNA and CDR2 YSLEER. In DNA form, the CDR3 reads TGCGCCAGCAGCCAAGACCGGACTAGTGGCACCGGGGAGCTGTTTTTT. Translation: CASSQDRTSGTGELFF.

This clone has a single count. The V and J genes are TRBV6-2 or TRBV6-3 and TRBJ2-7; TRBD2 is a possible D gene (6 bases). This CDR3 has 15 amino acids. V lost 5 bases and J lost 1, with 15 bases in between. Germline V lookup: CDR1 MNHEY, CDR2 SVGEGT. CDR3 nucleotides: TGTGCCAGCAGTCGCTCCGGGAGTTCTTCCTACGAGCAGTACTTC. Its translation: CASSRSGSSSYEQYF.

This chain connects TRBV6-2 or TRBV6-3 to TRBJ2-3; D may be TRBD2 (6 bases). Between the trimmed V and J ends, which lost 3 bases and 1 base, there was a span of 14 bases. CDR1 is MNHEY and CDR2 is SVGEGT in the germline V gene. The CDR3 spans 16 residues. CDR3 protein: CASSYGRGWGTDTQYF. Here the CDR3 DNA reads TGTGCCAGCAGTTATGGGCGGGGATGGGGCACAGATACGCAGTATTTT.

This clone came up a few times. CDR3 sequence reads: CASSQGPTTNEKLFF. CDR3 nucleotides: TGTGCCAGCAGCCAAGGGCCAACAACTAATGAAAAACTGTTTTTT. The V and J genes are TRBV3-1 (or the pseudogene TRBV3-2) and TRBJ1-4, with D unclear. The CDR3 has 15 residues. CDR1 is LGHDT and CDR2 is YNNKEL in the germline V gene (reference sequence). V was clipped by 1 base and J by 0 bases, with 6 bases between them.

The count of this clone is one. CDR3 DNA sequence: TGTGCCAGCAGCGGGCCGGGACAGGGAGGCACTGAAGCTTTCTTT. This sequence encodes CASSGPGQGGTEAFF. The chain couples TRBV5-5 to TRBJ1-1; 9 bases align to TRBD1. V gave up 4 bases and J gave up 4 bases; unmatched junction bases: 8. The germline CDR1 and CDR2 sequences are SGHKS and YYEKEE (reference sequence). The length of the CDR3 is 15 residues. Filled out from reference TRBV5-5 and TRBJ1-1, the complete variable domain reads DAGVTQSPTHLIKTRGQQVTLRCSPISGHKSVSWYQQVLGQGPQFIFQYYEKEERGRGNFPDRFSARQFPNYSSELNVNALLLGDSALYLCASSGPGQGGTEAFFGQGTRLTVV.

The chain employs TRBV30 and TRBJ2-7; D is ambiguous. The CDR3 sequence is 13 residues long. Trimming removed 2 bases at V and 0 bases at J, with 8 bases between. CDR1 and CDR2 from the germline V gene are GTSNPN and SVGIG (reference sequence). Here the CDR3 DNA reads TGTGCCTGGAGTATGGGCAGCTCCTACGAGCAGTACTTC. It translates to CAWSMGSSYEQYF.

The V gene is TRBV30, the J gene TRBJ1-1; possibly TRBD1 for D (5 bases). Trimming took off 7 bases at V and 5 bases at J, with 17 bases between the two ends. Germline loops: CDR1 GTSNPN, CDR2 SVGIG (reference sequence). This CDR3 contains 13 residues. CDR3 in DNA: TGTGCCTACCAATTCCAGGGAAGGACTGAAGCTTTCTTT. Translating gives CAYQFQGRTEAFF.

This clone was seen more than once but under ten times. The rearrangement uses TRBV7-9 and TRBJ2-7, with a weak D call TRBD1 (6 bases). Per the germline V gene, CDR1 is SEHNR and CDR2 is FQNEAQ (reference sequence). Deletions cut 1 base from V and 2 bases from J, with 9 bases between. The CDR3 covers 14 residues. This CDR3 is CASSLGQEAYEQYF. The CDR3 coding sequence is TGTGCCAGCAGCTTAGGACAGGAGGCCTACGAGCAGTACTTC.

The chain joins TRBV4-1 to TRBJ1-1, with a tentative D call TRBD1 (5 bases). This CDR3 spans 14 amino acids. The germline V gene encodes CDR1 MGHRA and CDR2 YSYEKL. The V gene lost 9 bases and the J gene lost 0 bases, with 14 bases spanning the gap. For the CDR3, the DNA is TGCGCCAGTGTGTCGGCAGGGATGAACACTGAAGCTTTCTTT. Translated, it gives CASVSAGMNTEAFF.

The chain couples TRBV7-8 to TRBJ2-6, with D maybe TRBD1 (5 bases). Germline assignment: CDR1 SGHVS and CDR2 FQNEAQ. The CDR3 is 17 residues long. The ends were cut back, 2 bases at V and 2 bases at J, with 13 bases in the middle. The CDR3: CASSLSQGLAGANVLTF. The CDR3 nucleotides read TGTGCCAGCAGCTTAAGCCAGGGCCTAGCTGGGGCCAACGTCCTGACTTTC. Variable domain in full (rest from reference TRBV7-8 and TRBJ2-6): GAGVSQSPRYKVAKRGQDVALRCDPISGHVSLFWYQQALGQGPEFLTYFQNEAQLDKSGLPSDRFFAERPEGSVSTLKIQRTQQEDSAVYLCASSLSQGLAGANVLTFGAGSRLTVL.